This entry lists 4 T cell receptor beta chains sequenced from one sample in a study of technical replicates of blood from several donors (dated by TCRdb to about 2017). Libraries were constructed by the immunoSEQ multiplex PCR assay. TCRdb mirrors the immuneACCESS table, restricted to in-frame sequences. Some clones are absent from its copies; in checked studies, under half trace to an unresolved V gene, and the reason for the others is unknown. This sample is represented by about 70,000 clones; roughly 94% of them were singletons. The ten most abundant clones make up approximately 0.4% of the sample. Material: T cells isolated from PBMCs. The receptors shown here come from a human donor in good health.

A word on this clone: Relative to the germline gene, one junction end is altered; a read error may explain this. This chain uses TRBV28 with TRBJ2-4; 9 bases align to TRBD1. Germline V lookup: CDR1 MDHEN, CDR2 SYDVKM. The CDR3 runs 11 residues. In DNA, the CDR3 is TGTGCCAGCAGTTTAGACAGGGGGAAAAACTTC. Its protein is CASSLDRGKNF.

V and J are TRBV5-1 and TRBJ2-5, with 7 nucleotides matching TRBD2. The CDR3 is 14 residues long. Germline CDR1 and CDR2: SGHRS and YFSETQ. V lost 0 bases, J lost 5 bases, and 4 bases stayed unmatched. The CDR3 bases are TGCGCCAGCAGCTTGGGCGGGAGTGGCGAGACCCAGTACTTC. Encoded protein: CASSLGGSGETQYF.

The V gene is TRBV10-3, the J gene TRBJ1-1; D unclear. The germline V gene encodes CDR1 ENHRY and CDR2 SYGVKD. CDR3 length equals 13 residues. V was pared by 11 bases and J by 0 bases, with 13 bases between. The CDR3 nucleotides read TGTGCCGGCAAGGGAGACATGAACACTGAAGCTTTCTTT. Amino acids: CAGKGDMNTEAFF.

The J gene is TRBJ2-2, the V gene TRBV10-1; tentatively, D is TRBD2 (6 bases). Trimming stripped 0 bases from V and 5 bases from J, with 10 bases between. CDR3 size: 15 residues. CDR1 is WNHNN, CDR2 SYGVQD, per germline (reference sequence). CDR3 bases: TGCGCCAGCAGTGAGTCACGCGGAGGGACCGGGGAGCTGTTTTTT. Amino acid sequence: CASSESRGGTGELFF.